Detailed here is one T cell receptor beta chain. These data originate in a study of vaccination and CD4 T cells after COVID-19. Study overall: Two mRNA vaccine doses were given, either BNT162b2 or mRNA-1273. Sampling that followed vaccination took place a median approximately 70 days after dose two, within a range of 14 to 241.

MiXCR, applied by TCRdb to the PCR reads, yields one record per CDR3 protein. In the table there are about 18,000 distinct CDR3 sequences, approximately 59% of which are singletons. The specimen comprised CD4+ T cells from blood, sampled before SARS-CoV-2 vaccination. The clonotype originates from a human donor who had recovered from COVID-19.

CDR3 coding DNA: TGTGCCAGCAGCTCCCCCCTAGCGGGAGCCTACAATGAGCAGTTCTTC. This codes for CASSSPLAGAYNEQFF. The chain recombines TRBV6-1 with TRBJ2-1, with 10 positions matching TRBD2. The CDR3 consists of 16 residues. Germline values: CDR1 MNHNS, CDR2 SASEGT. V was clipped by 6 bases and J by 2 bases; unmatched bases: 7.